This TCR beta chain was identified during a study of T cell responses to AZD1222 COVID-19 vaccine. Note on this clone: Antigen specificity is unknown.

The germline V and J ends were trimmed by 3 bases and 8 bases, with 19 bases remaining between them. The CDR3 is 15 amino acids. Germline V lookup: CDR1 KGHSH, CDR2 LQKENI. Study-wide results and limits: Donors in the cohort were predominantly white British and more often female, and clonal diversity was possibly underestimated.

Here immunoSEQ multiplex PCR was the method, and the copy in TCRdb shows in-frame clones only, minus some. Found here are more than 50,000 clones, 75% to 85% of them singletons; the top ten hold 23%. The rearrangement links TRBV18 to TRBJ1-2; D not resolved. Sequences were derived from peripheral blood, sampled on day 0 of MenACWY control vaccination. The TCR comes from an adult in good health. The CDR3, as DNA: TGTGCCAGCTCACCGCTGAAGGACCCCCCGGGAGGCTACACCTTC. It specifies CASSPLKDPPGGYTF.